This T cell receptor beta chain was obtained from a study of cytotoxic CD8 clonotypes in ibrutinib-treated CLL. Study summary: Samples had a mean of around 260,000 productive templates and about 93,000 productive rearrangements. Study-level findings and limits: Age-matched healthy donor levels were exceeded by baseline clonality, which tracked circulating CD8+ T-cell counts. Under treatment, the uncommon public clonotypes either contracted or remained stable.

Cryopreserved PBMCs were the source of 1.5 to 2.5 micrograms of genomic DNA, which went to TCR beta libraries. Assay: immunoSEQ multiplex PCR; the TCRdb copy retains only in-frame clones and omits some. This sample has about 300,000 clones, with around 77% found just once. Points on this clone: The target antigen is unknown. This same CDR3 is encoded by further DNA sequences in the sample.

Deletions cut 0 bases from V and 1 base from J, with 9 bases between. The CDR3 is 15 amino acids. CDR1 is SGDLS and CDR2 is YYNGEE in the germline V gene. The sequences come from PBMCs, collected at disease progression, from a patient treated with ibrutinib. The clonotype originates from a human donor with chronic lymphocytic leukemia. J is TRBJ2-3 and V is TRBV9; maybe TRBD2 (5 bases). The CDR3 region has the DNA TGTGCCAGCAGCGTAGGGGGTAGCGGCACAGATACGCAGTATTTT. Protein: CASSVGGSGTDTQYF.